This TCR beta chain was found in a study of blood T cells in healthy people across ages. Every donor gave approximately 10 milliliters of peripheral blood. Every sample yielded at least 6.5 million isolated PBMCs. With 5 bases removed from V and 0 bases from J, the gap between germline ends came to 8 bases. Germline loops: CDR1 LGHDT, CDR2 YNNKEL (reference sequence). The CDR3 length is 15 residues. For the second PCR, which ran for 7 to 11 cycles, a sample-barcoded 5' primer and a J-beta primer mix were used. Paired-end reads containing CDR3 totaled no fewer than 2.5 million for each sample. TCRdb processed the 5' RACE reads anew with MiXCR; each CDR3 protein has one entry. The sample includes about 970,000 distinct CDR3 sequences, roughly half of them seen just once. This clonotype was detected a few times.

The source of this sequence is a woman aged 60-75 years in good health. The chain employs TRBV3-1 and TRBJ2-6; no clear D gene. Source material: blood. DNA for the CDR3: TGTGCCAGCAGCTCACCCCCCTCTGGGGCCAACGTCCTGACTTTC. It translates to CASSSPPSGANVLTF.